A single sample gave rise to the 5 T cell receptor beta chains below, sequenced in a study of blood T cell repertoires in COVID-19. TCRdb's copy holds only in-frame clones and misses some; the assay was immunoSEQ multiplex PCR. This table has 150,000 to 180,000 clones, 91% appearing once. Sequencing used peripheral blood. The receptor source for this set is a man aged 50-60 years with acute or convalescent COVID-19.

V usage is TRBV7-2 and J usage is TRBJ2-2; 8 bases are shared with TRBD1. The CDR3 consists of 15 residues. The ends lost 3 bases at V and 4 bases at J; junction bases unmatched: 4. Germline V CDR1 and CDR2: SGHTA, FQGNSA. The CDR3 spells CASSFRTGSTGELFF. The CDR3 DNA sequence: TGTGCCAGCAGCTTCAGGACAGGGAGCACCGGGGAGCTGTTTTTT.

This clone has more than one count but fewer than ten. V usage is TRBV4-2 and J usage is TRBJ2-6; D gene uncertain. Germline loops: CDR1 LGHNA, CDR2 YNFKEQ. V dropped 4 bases and J dropped 3 bases, with 13 bases sitting between them. This CDR3 spans 16 amino acids. CDR3 sequence: CASSPSLAIGANVLTF. The CDR3, as DNA: TGTGCCAGCAGCCCATCATTGGCAATTGGGGCCAACGTCCTGACTTTC.

This rearrangement joins TRBV28 to TRBJ2-2; 15 positions match TRBD2. The CDR3 is made up of 18 amino acids. The ends lost 5 bases at V and 7 bases at J; junction bases unmatched: 11. CDR1 is MDHEN and CDR2 is SYDVKM in the germline V gene. CDR3 in amino acids: CASSQGLAGGLGLGELFF. As DNA, the CDR3 is TGTGCCAGCAGTCAGGGACTAGCGGGAGGCCTCGGTCTCGGGGAGCTGTTTTTT.

The chain couples TRBV27 to TRBJ1-5, with TRBD1 as a possible D gene (6 bases). This CDR3 has 14 residues. With 5 bases removed from V and 2 bases from J, the gap between germline ends came to 10 bases. CDR1 is MNHEY and CDR2 is SMNVEV in the germline V gene (reference sequence). The CDR3 DNA sequence: TGTGCCAGCAGTCCGACAGGAGGCAATCAGCCCCAGCATTTT. It codes for CASSPTGGNQPQHF.

The chain combines TRBV6-5 with TRBJ1-3, with D perhaps TRBD1 (6 bases). Germline-derived CDR1 and CDR2 are MNHEY and SVGAGI. This CDR3 has 15 amino acids. V was pared by 7 bases and J by 4 bases, with 17 bases between. The CDR3 DNA reads as TGTGCCAGCACAATATACGGGGGGGCCGGAAACACCATATATTTT. Its translation: CASTIYGGAGNTIYF.